This TCR beta chain was recovered during a study of cytomegalovirus exposure and HLA in healthy donors. Findings and limits, study-wide: Later genetic work tied a missense DCLRE1C variant to beta-chain V and J trimming. Reported performance of the classifier showed diagnosis of cytomegalovirus status with high specificity and sensitivity. According to a later analysis, most TCR beta chains associated with CMV appeared HLA-restricted. A later analysis revealed that TCR association rates differed between HLA loci, peaking at DRB1 and bottoming out at HLA-C.

The PCR contained 60 Vbeta and 13 Jbeta primers. Method: immunoSEQ multiplex PCR; TCRdb's copy keeps in-frame clones and lacks some. Seen here are fewer than 80,000 clones, about 77% observed once, and the top ten hold 5% to 6.5%. To note about this clone: The antigen is not known.

This CDR3 has 15 residues. Unmatched junction bases numbered 4, after V lost 4 bases and J lost 0 bases. Germline V gene lookup returns CDR1 SGHRS and CDR2 YFSETQ. V is TRBV5-1 and J is TRBJ1-1; 9 positions match TRBD1. Sequenced sample: PBMCs. The sequence derives from a woman in her 30s in good health and CMV-seronegative. The CDR3 DNA reads as TGCGCCAGCAGCGAAGGACAGGGGATGAACACTGAAGCTTTCTTT. As protein: CASSEGQGMNTEAFF.